This TCR beta chain derives from a study of identical twins. The study's findings and limits: High-abundance cord blood beta clonotypes had fewer insertions; memory repertoires showed none. Zero-insertion analyses were open to partial confounding by invariant MAIT and iNKT cells.

Unique molecular identifiers were present on cDNA, and template switching added a universal primer site. TCRdb ran MiXCR on the 5' RACE reads and lists one entry per CDR3 protein. The profile shows about 920,000 distinct CDR3 sequences, about 12% of them singletons. This CDR3 comprises 13 residues. The ends lost 5 bases at V and 12 bases at J; junction bases unmatched: 8. This clonotype was detected many times. Its matching antigen is unknown. Healthy Caucasian individuals made up all the donors. These data also formed part of another study, on yellow fever vaccine responses in identical twins.

The rearrangement uses TRBV12-3 or TRBV12-4 and TRBJ1-5, with 9 bases lining up with TRBD1. This sequence originates from a young woman in good health. The sequenced material came from PBMCs. The CDR3 protein is CASSPTGGSLQHF. Written as DNA, the CDR3 is TGTGCCAGCAGTCCTACAGGGGGCAGTCTCCAGCATTTT.